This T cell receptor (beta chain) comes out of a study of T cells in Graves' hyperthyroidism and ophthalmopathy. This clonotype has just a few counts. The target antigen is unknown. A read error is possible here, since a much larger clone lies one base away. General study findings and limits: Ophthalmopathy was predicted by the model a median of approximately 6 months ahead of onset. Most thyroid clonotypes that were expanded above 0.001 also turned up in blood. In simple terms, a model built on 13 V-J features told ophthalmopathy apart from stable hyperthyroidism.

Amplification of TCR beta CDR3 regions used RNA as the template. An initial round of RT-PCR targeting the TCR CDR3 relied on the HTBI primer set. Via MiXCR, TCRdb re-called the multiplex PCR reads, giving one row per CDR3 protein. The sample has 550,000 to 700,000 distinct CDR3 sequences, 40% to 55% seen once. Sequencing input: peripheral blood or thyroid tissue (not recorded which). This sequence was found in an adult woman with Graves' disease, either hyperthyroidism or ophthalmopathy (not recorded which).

Here the CDR3 reads CASSSIDVIHNSPLHF. CDR3 nucleotides: TGTGCCAGCAGCTCAATTGACGTGATCCATAATTCACCCCTCCACTTT. The chain recombines TRBV2 with TRBJ1-6, with unresolved D. Trimming left V 6 bases short and J 5 bases short, with 17 bases between. The length of the CDR3 is 16 residues. Germline CDR1 and CDR2: SNHLY and FYNNEI.